Sequencing of this T cell receptor beta chain was carried out in a study of shared clonotypes between healthy human individuals. Study results and caveats: For naive CD4 cells, approximately 4.7% of clonotypes were shared across a few donors.

The authors divided CD4+ cells into CD45RA+ naive and CD45RA-negative memory subsets. The assay was carried out at the deep level. Produced via immunoSEQ multiplex PCR; TCRdb's table is partial and in-frame only. The table shows millions of clones, with 93% occurring only once. Trimming cost V 7 bases and J 7 bases; bases outside gene matches: 5. The CDR3 runs 12 residues. The germline gives CDR1 MNHNY, CDR2 SVGAGI (reference sequence). On this clone: The antigen remains unidentified.

The gene calls are TRBV6-6 and TRBJ2-7, with TRBD1 matching over 9 bases. The specimen sequenced was naive CD4+ T cells from PBMCs. Documented subset: CD45RA+ positively selected. This TCR came from a man in his late teens or twenties in good health. Some clones in this sample may be carry-over from other donors' samples. This chain's CDR3 is CASTYRGLEQYF. Here the CDR3 DNA reads TGTGCCAGCACCTACAGGGGGCTTGAGCAGTACTTC.